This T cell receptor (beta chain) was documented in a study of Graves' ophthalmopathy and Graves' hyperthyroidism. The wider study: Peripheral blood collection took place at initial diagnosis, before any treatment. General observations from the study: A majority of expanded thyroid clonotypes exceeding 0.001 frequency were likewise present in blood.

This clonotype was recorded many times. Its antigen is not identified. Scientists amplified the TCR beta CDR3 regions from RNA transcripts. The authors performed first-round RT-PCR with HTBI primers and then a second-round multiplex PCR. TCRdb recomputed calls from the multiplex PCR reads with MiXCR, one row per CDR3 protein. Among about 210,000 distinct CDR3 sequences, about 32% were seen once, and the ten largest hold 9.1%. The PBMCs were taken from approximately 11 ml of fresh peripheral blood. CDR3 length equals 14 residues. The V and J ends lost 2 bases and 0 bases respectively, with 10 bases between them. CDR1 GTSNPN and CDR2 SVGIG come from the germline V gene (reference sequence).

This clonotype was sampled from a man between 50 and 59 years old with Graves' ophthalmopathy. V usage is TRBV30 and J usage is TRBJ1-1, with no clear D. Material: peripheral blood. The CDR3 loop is CAWSMAGLNTEAFF. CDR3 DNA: TGTGCCTGGAGTATGGCAGGACTGAACACTGAAGCTTTCTTT.